Each of the 26 T cell receptor beta chains below was sequenced from the same sample in a study of read filtering for tumor transcriptome and immune sequencing. Molecular barcoded adaptors covering alpha/delta and beta/gamma chains were used on approximately 400 ng RNA. TCRdb reanalysed the reads using MiXCR and keeps one entry per CDR3 protein. The table lists 35,000 to 50,000 distinct CDR3 sequences, around 21% of them singletons. The sample taken for sequencing was a population of CD138-negative cells sorted from bone marrow. The receptors were gathered from a donor at least 40 years old with multiple myeloma.

This clonotype has at least ten counts. This chain uses TRBV25-1 with TRBJ1-4, with TRBD1 matching 7 bases. This CDR3 region has 16 residues. The V and J ends lost 6 bases and 0 bases, in that order; junction bases with no gene match: 7. Per the germline V gene, CDR1 is MGHDK and CDR2 is SYGVNS. This CDR3 reads CASSADRAATNEKLFF. CDR3 bases: TGTGCCAGCAGCGCTGACAGGGCCGCAACTAATGAAAAACTGTTTTTT.

This clonotype was seen many times. The chain couples TRBV5-6 to TRBJ2-1; 7 nucleotides line up with TRBD2. J gave up 6 bases and V 1 base, and 4 bases lay outside the gene matches. CDR3 length: 14 amino acids. The germline CDR1 and CDR2 sequences are SGHDT and YYEEEE. Here the CDR3 DNA reads TGTGCCAGCAGCTTGAAGTCTAGCGGCAATGAGCAGTTCTTC. Its translation: CASSLKSSGNEQFF.

This clonotype showed up many times. The V gene is TRBV6-2 or TRBV6-3, the J gene TRBJ1-1; perhaps TRBD1 as D (5 bases). V lost 7 bases to trimming and J lost 4 bases, with 13 bases between them. Germline loops: CDR1 MNHEY, CDR2 SVGEGT. The CDR3 runs to 13 residues. CDR3 nucleotide sequence: TGTGCCAGCACCCTAGGGGAGAGCACTGAAGCTTTCTTT. It specifies CASTLGESTEAFF.

This clonotype was detected only a few times. This chain uses TRBV7-2 with TRBJ2-7; 7 bases fit TRBD2. CDR1 and CDR2 (germline): SGHTA, FQGNSA. The V gene end was trimmed by 5 bases and the J gene end by 10 bases; junction bases not matched to a gene: 11. The CDR3 covers 13 residues. The CDR3 reads CASSDRDYRTQYF. In nucleotides, the CDR3 is TGTGCCAGCAGCGACCGGGACTACCGCACTCAGTACTTC.

This chain links TRBV28 with TRBJ2-1; 7 nucleotides line up with TRBD1. The germline V gene encodes CDR1 MDHEN and CDR2 SYDVKM. The CDR3 sequence is 16 residues long. The V gene end was trimmed by 5 bases and the J gene end by 3 bases; junction bases not matched to a gene: 10. The CDR3 is CASSHQQGPLYNEQFF. Written as DNA, the CDR3 is TGTGCCAGCAGTCATCAACAGGGGCCCCTCTACAATGAGCAGTTCTTC.

The table lists this clonotype with many counts. V gene TRBV12-3 or TRBV12-4 combines with J gene TRBJ2-1, with D possibly being TRBD2 (5 bases). CDR3 length equals 16 residues. V dropped 7 bases and J dropped 6 bases, with 22 bases sitting between them. The CDR3 DNA follows: TGTGCCAGCATTCCCGCGGGCGAAGGTGGTCGCAATGAGCAGTTCTTC. Amino acids: CASIPAGEGGRNEQFF.

A note on this clonotype: A much more abundant neighbour one base away suggests this may be a read error. CDR3 region: CASRGGPGSEANVLTF. CDR3 coding DNA: TGTGCCAGCAGGGGGGGACCGGGCTCTGAGGCCAACGTCCTGACTTTC. The chain links TRBV12-3 or TRBV12-4 to TRBJ2-6; D is possibly TRBD2 (6 bases). CDR3 length: 16 amino acids.

This clonotype was seen repeatedly, ten times or more. V and J are TRBV4-1 and TRBJ2-2; 9 nucleotides agree with TRBD2. CDR1 and CDR2 from the germline V gene are MGHRA and YSYEKL. The V gene end was trimmed by 4 bases and the J gene end by 3 bases; junction bases not matched to a gene: 9. This CDR3 comprises 17 residues. The CDR3, as DNA: TGCGCCAGCAGCCTTCTCCACGGCGGGAGGGACACCGGGGAGCTGTTTTTT. As protein: CASSLLHGGRDTGELFF.

This clonotype was recorded many times. The CDR3 protein is CASSLALRNNNEQFF. CDR3 coding DNA: TGTGCCAGCAGCTTAGCTCTCCGAAATAACAATGAGCAGTTCTTC. The chain combines TRBV7-2 with TRBJ2-1, with D hard to call. This CDR3 has 15 residues. Germline V gene lookup returns CDR1 SGHTA and CDR2 FQGNSA. Trimming removed 0 bases at V and 5 bases at J, with 11 bases between.

This clonotype was seen only a few times. This may be a read error: a much more frequent sequence differs by one nucleotide. The CDR3 here is CGTRDSHMNTEAFF. The CDR3 nucleotides are TGCGGCACGAGGGACAGCCATATGAACACTGAAGCTTTCTTT. This chain links TRBV29-1 with TRBJ1-1, with 7 bases aligning to TRBD1. The germline V gene encodes CDR1 SQVTM and CDR2 ANQGSEA. The length of the CDR3 is 14 residues.

This clonotype was counted at least ten times. V and J are TRBV12-3 or TRBV12-4 and TRBJ2-7; D possibly corresponds to TRBD2 (5 bases). This CDR3 has 13 amino acids. Trimming removed 8 bases from V and 4 bases from J, with 15 bases in between. The CDR3 loop is CASQGSDLYEQYF. The DNA of the CDR3 is TGTGCCAGCCAAGGGAGTGATTTATACGAGCAGTACTTC.

Concerning this clonotype itself: A read error may produce the germline difference seen at one junction end. The J gene is TRBJ2-3, the V gene TRBV24-1, with D possibly being TRBD1 (6 bases). CDR3 length: 12 residues. Germline loops: CDR1 KGHDR, CDR2 SFDVKD. The CDR3 here is CATGGSVDKQYF. The CDR3 DNA reads TGTGCCACCGGGGGCAGCGTAGATAAGCAGTATTTT.

The rearrangement joins TRBV7-2 to TRBJ1-5; 7 bases align to TRBD1. V gave up 8 bases and J gave up 0 bases; unmatched junction bases: 4. The CDR3 runs to 14 residues. Germline V gene lookup returns CDR1 SGHTA and CDR2 FQGNSA. The DNA of the CDR3 is TGTGCCAGCGGAGACAGGGTTAGCAATCAGCCCCAGCATTTT. Translated: CASGDRVSNQPQHF.

A note on this clonotype: One base away lies a much larger clone, so this may be a sequencing read error. The CDR3 carries no conserved terminal phenylalanine or tryptophan, so it likely arises from a read error. This sequence joins TRBV2 and TRBJ2-5; D perhaps matches TRBD1 (6 bases). This CDR3 is 13 amino acids long. Trimming took off 8 bases at V and 2 bases at J, with 12 bases between the two ends. Germline CDR1 is SNHLY and CDR2 is FYNNEI. The CDR3 bases are TGTGCCAGCGAAAAGGACAGACAAGAGACCCAGTACCTC. As protein: CASEKDRQETQYL.

This clonotype has more than one count but fewer than ten. The J gene is TRBJ1-1, the V gene TRBV7-9; D remains ambiguous. This CDR3 is built from 13 residues. Trimming took off 5 bases at V and 1 base at J, with 8 bases between the two ends. From germline, CDR1 is SEHNR and CDR2 FQNEAQ (reference sequence). The CDR3 sequence: CASSQGRNTEAFF. CDR3 DNA sequence: TGTGCCAGCAGCCAAGGCCGGAACACTGAAGCTTTCTTT. The full variable domain, in which reference TRBV7-9 and TRBJ1-1 provide the parts outside the CDR3, is DTGVSQNPRHKITKRGQNVTFRCDPISEHNRLYWYRQTLGQGPEFLTYFQNEAQLEKSRLLSDRFSAERPKGSFSTLEIQRTEQGDSAMYLCASSQGRNTEAFFGQGTRLTVV.

By share, this clonotype ranks as medium-sized (0.01 to 0.1%). V is TRBV18 and J is TRBJ2-1; D possibly corresponds to TRBD1 (6 bases). Trimming cost V 3 bases and J 10 bases, with 22 bases left between them. The CDR3 is made up of 16 amino acids. The germline V gene encodes CDR1 KGHSH and CDR2 LQKENI. CDR3 sequence: CASSPQGTRPRREQFF. The CDR3 bases are TGTGCCAGCTCACCGCAGGGGACGCGCCCAAGACGGGAGCAGTTCTTC.

This clonotype appeared many times. The chain employs TRBV5-1 and TRBJ2-2; D unresolved. Germline assignment: CDR1 SGHRS and CDR2 YFSETQ. Trimming removed 0 bases at V and 0 bases at J, with 3 bases between. CDR3 length: 14 amino acids. The CDR3 is CASSLVTNTGELFF. The CDR3 coding sequence is TGCGCCAGCAGCTTGGTTACGAACACCGGGGAGCTGTTTTTT.

The sample holds many counts of this clonotype. This chain connects TRBV20-1 to TRBJ2-3; D is perhaps TRBD2 (5 bases). The ends were cut back, 1 base at V and 2 bases at J, with 13 bases in the middle. The CDR3 contains 15 residues. CDR1 is DFQATT and CDR2 is SNEGSKA in the germline V gene (reference sequence). CDR3: CSARVPAEHTDTQYF. CDR3 nucleotide sequence: TGCAGTGCTAGAGTTCCAGCGGAGCACACAGATACGCAGTATTTT.

The chain is built from TRBV7-3 and TRBJ1-1, with D maybe TRBD1 (6 bases). Germline CDR1 SGHTA, CDR2 FQGTGA. V lost 3 bases and J lost 1, with 9 bases in between. The length of the CDR3 is 14 residues. CDR3 amino acids: CASSLRGQNTEAFF. CDR3 DNA sequence: TGTGCCAGCAGCTTGCGGGGGCAGAACACTGAAGCTTTCTTT.

This clonotype came up many times. The chain recombines TRBV7-9 with TRBJ2-1, with D maybe TRBD2 (7 bases). V dropped 5 bases and J dropped 3 bases, with 17 bases sitting between them. CDR1 is SEHNR, CDR2 FQNEAQ, per germline (reference sequence). This CDR3 spans 16 amino acids. The CDR3 DNA reads as TGTGCCAGCAGCCCCTGGGGGCTAGCGGACTACAATGAGCAGTTCTTC. Translation gives CASSPWGLADYNEQFF.

This clonotype has a count of ten or more. The rearrangement joins TRBV18 to TRBJ2-2; D could derive from TRBD1 or TRBD2 (6 bases each). In germline, CDR1 is KGHSH, CDR2 LQKENI. The CDR3 is made up of 18 amino acids. Trimming left V 5 bases short and J 6 bases short, with 25 bases between. The CDR3 sequence: CASSTKANTGGVAGELFF. CDR3 coding DNA: TGTGCCAGCTCAACCAAGGCCAATACCGGGGGCGTCGCCGGGGAGCTGTTTTTT.

The rearrangement joins TRBV4-3 to TRBJ1-2; tentatively, D is TRBD1 (6 bases). V dropped 0 bases and J dropped 7 bases, with 18 bases sitting between them. Germline loops: CDR1 LGHNA, CDR2 YSLEER. The CDR3 covers 16 residues. The CDR3 loop reads CASSQDGTRGRGGYTF. Written as DNA, the CDR3 is TGCGCCAGCAGCCAAGATGGGACCAGGGGTCGCGGTGGCTACACCTTC.

The sample holds a few counts of this clonotype. CDR3 coding DNA: TGTGCCAGCAGGCAGCGGGAGTGGGTCACAGATACGCAGTATTTT. Residues: CASRQREWVTDTQYF. The V gene is TRBV6-2 or TRBV6-3, the J gene TRBJ2-3; 8 bases map to TRBD2. Losses at the gene ends were 6 bases for V and 2 bases for J; bases not matched to a gene: 7. Germline CDR1 reads MNHEY; CDR2 reads SVGEGT. The CDR3 spans 15 residues.

This clonotype was observed many times. The V call is TRBV2, the J call TRBJ2-5, with TRBD2 matching 15 bases. Germline V lookup: CDR1 SNHLY, CDR2 FYNNEI. This CDR3 spans 17 amino acids. The V gene end was trimmed by 6 bases and the J gene end by 2 bases; junction bases not matched to a gene: 7. The CDR3 spells CASRGTSGRPSQETQYF. DNA for the CDR3: TGTGCCAGCAGAGGGACTAGCGGGAGGCCATCACAAGAGACCCAGTACTTC.

This clonotype has only a few counts. The chain is built from TRBV2 and TRBJ2-5; 9 nucleotides agree with TRBD1. V was pared by 6 bases and J by 4 bases, with 0 bases of the junction left unmatched. CDR3 length equals 12 residues. The germline CDR1 and CDR2 sequences are SNHLY and FYNNEI. For the CDR3, the DNA is TGTGCCAGCAGGGGACAGGGAGAGACCCAGTACTTC. Translation: CASRGQGETQYF.

At least ten counts were recorded for this clonotype. The gene calls are TRBV18 and TRBJ1-1; D is uncertain. The CDR3 runs to 14 residues. V was trimmed by 3 bases and J by 5 bases, leaving 13 bases between them. The V gene's germline CDR1 is KGHSH and CDR2 LQKENI. CDR3 DNA: TGTGCCAGCTCACCGAGAGAGGGTGTTACTGAAGCTTTCTTT. Protein product: CASSPREGVTEAFF.